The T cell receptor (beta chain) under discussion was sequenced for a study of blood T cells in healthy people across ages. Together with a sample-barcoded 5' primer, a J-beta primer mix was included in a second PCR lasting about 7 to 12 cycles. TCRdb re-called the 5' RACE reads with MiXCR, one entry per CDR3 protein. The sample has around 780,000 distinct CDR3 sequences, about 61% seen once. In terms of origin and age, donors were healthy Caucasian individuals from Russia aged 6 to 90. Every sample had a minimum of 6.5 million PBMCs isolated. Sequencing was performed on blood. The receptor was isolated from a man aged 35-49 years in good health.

CDR3 protein: CASSLGAGTGGSDTQYF. The CDR3 nucleotides read TGTGCCAGCAGCTTGGGTGCAGGGACAGGGGGCTCGGATACGCAGTATTTT. The rearrangement links TRBV7-8 to TRBJ2-3; 12 bases are shared with TRBD1. The CDR3 runs 17 residues. Trimming cost V 3 bases and J 6 bases; bases outside gene matches: 10. Germline values: CDR1 SGHVS, CDR2 FQNEAQ.